These 28 T cell receptor beta chains share one sample of origin, sequenced in a study of technical replicates of blood from a few donors. Clones were sequenced by immunoSEQ multiplex PCR, and TCRdb holds only the in-frame ones, with some missing. The table records more than 90,000 clones, about 94% of them present only once. The sequenced sample consisted of T cells isolated from PBMCs. The receptor source for this set is a human donor in good health.

The rearrangement links TRBV6-6 to TRBJ2-7; 9 nucleotides align to TRBD1. The junction had 2 bases not matched to a gene; V was cut back by 0 bases and J by 2 bases. The germline V gene encodes CDR1 MNHNY and CDR2 SVGAGI (reference sequence). CDR3 length: 15 amino acids. CDR3 bases: TGTGCCAGCAGTTACTCGGGACAGGGAGCCTACGAGCAGTACTTC. Its translation is CASSYSGQGAYEQYF.

The chain has TRBV10-1 and TRBJ1-2; D is possibly TRBD1 (6 bases). The ends were cut back, 2 bases at V and 8 bases at J, with 9 bases in the middle. The germline gives CDR1 WNHNN, CDR2 SYGVQD (reference sequence). The CDR3 has 12 amino acids. The DNA of the CDR3 is TGCGCCAGCAGTGAGAGGGGACAAGGCTACACCTTC. Translating gives CASSERGQGYTF.

The chain links TRBV10-3 to TRBJ2-2; D perhaps matches TRBD2 (6 bases). Trimming removed 0 bases at V and 0 bases at J, with 8 bases between. This CDR3 spans 16 amino acids. Germline CDR1 is ENHRY and CDR2 is SYGVKD. For the CDR3, the DNA is TGTGCCATCAGTGAGTCGACTAGTTCGAACACCGGGGAGCTGTTTTTT. Translated: CAISESTSSNTGELFF.

The chain uses TRBV28 and TRBJ2-7, with 10 bases lining up with TRBD2. After removal of 3 bases from V and 5 bases from J, the junction contained 4 bases not matched to a gene. The V gene's germline CDR1 is MDHEN and CDR2 SYDVKM. The CDR3 is 14 residues long. The CDR3 protein is CASSFLAGVDEQYF. CDR3 DNA: TGTGCCAGCAGTTTTCTAGCGGGAGTCGACGAGCAGTACTTC.

V usage is TRBV5-1 and J usage is TRBJ2-7; the D is unclear. Germline V gene sequence: CDR1 SGHRS, CDR2 YFSETQ. V was trimmed by 1 base and J by 9 bases, leaving 35 bases between them. The CDR3 has 20 amino acids. The CDR3 region is CASSLSLWQANPFLSTMQYF. DNA for the CDR3: TGCGCCAGCAGCTTGTCGTTGTGGCAGGCCAACCCGTTCTTATCTACGATGCAGTACTTC.

CDR3 in amino acids: CAWKASRSTPDEQYF. The CDR3 coding sequence is TGTGCCTGGAAGGCTTCCAGGTCAACTCCCGACGAGCAGTACTTC. The rearrangement joins TRBV30 to TRBJ2-7; D gene uncertain. Germline V CDR1 and CDR2: GTSNPN, SVGIG (reference sequence). The V and J ends lost 4 bases and 5 bases respectively, with 21 bases between them. The CDR3 loop spans 15 amino acids. The full variable domain, its missing parts supplied by reference TRBV30 and TRBJ2-7, is SQTIHQWPATLVQPVGSPLSLECTVEGTSNPNLYWYRQAAGRGLQLLFYSVGIGQISSEVPQNLSASRPQDRQFILSSKKLLLSDSGFYLCAWKASRSTPDEQYFGPGTRLTVT.

This clone occurred a few times. In nucleotides, the CDR3 is TGTGCCAGCAGCCCCCAAGGGGCCTATGGCTACACCTTC. It codes for CASSPQGAYGYTF. The chain joins TRBV11-1 to TRBJ1-2, with D possibly being TRBD1 (5 bases). The ends were cut back, 5 bases at V and 4 bases at J, with 11 bases in the middle. CDR1 and CDR2 (germline): SGHAT, FQDESV (reference sequence). The CDR3 is made up of 13 amino acids.

The genes are TRBV10-1 and TRBJ2-1, with D possibly matching TRBD2 (6 bases). The CDR3 sequence is 17 residues long. The germline V and J ends were trimmed by 0 bases and 1 base, with 13 bases remaining between them. Germline CDR1 WNHNN, CDR2 SYGVQD (reference sequence). The CDR3 loop reads CASSESWAGRSYNEQFF. The CDR3 region has the DNA TGCGCCAGCAGTGAGTCGTGGGCGGGAAGGTCCTACAATGAGCAGTTCTTC.

J is TRBJ2-2 and V is TRBV29-1; 7 nucleotides match TRBD1. The length of the CDR3 is 13 residues. After removal of 7 bases from V and 0 bases from J, the junction contained 2 bases not matched to a gene. Germline V gene data show CDR1 as SQVTM and CDR2 as ANQGSEA. The CDR3 sequence: CSGQGANTGELFF. The CDR3 DNA reads TGCAGCGGACAGGGAGCGAACACCGGGGAGCTGTTTTTT.

The CDR3 here is CASEATAGANVLTF. The CDR3 bases are TGTGCCAGCGAAGCTACGGCTGGGGCCAACGTCCTGACTTTC. The chain has TRBV11-1 and TRBJ2-6; D is unclear. Germline CDR1 is SGHAT and CDR2 is FQDESV (reference sequence). This CDR3 contains 14 residues. V lost 8 bases to trimming and J lost 2 bases, with 10 bases between them. Drawing the rest from reference TRBV11-1 and TRBJ2-6, the complete variable domain is EAEVAQSPRYKITEKSQAVAFWCDPISGHATLYWYRQILGQGPELLVQFQDESVVDDSQLPKDRFSAERLKGVDSTLKIQPAELGDSAMYLCASEATAGANVLTFGAGSRLTVL.

The rearrangement joins TRBV15 to TRBJ2-7, with 9 bases aligning to TRBD1. The ends lost 4 bases at V and 5 bases at J; junction bases unmatched: 9. Per the germline V gene, CDR1 is LNHNV and CDR2 is YYDKDF (reference sequence). The CDR3 is 15 residues long. CDR3 nucleotides: TGTGCCACCAGCAAAAGGGGGACAGGGTCAGACGAGCAGTACTTC. Translating it yields CATSKRGTGSDEQYF.

The chain couples TRBV5-1 to TRBJ2-2; 8 nucleotides agree with TRBD2. Germline assignment: CDR1 SGHRS and CDR2 YFSETQ. The V and J ends lost 1 base and 0 bases, in that order; junction bases with no gene match: 23. This CDR3 spans 23 amino acids. CDR3 nucleotide sequence: TGCGCCAGCAGCTTGAGGAGTAGTCTACGGGGGGGGCTAGCGGTCGCGAACACCGGGGAGCTGTTTTTT. Translation gives CASSLRSSLRGGLAVANTGELFF.

The chain carries TRBV2 and TRBJ1-1, with D possibly being TRBD1 (6 bases). Germline loops: CDR1 SNHLY, CDR2 FYNNEI. This CDR3 is built from 14 residues. Trimming took off 7 bases at V and 4 bases at J, with 16 bases between the two ends. The CDR3 nucleotides read TGTGCCAGCAAGTCTCCAGGGGTTTTCACTGAAGCTTTCTTT. This codes for CASKSPGVFTEAFF. Together with reference TRBV2 and TRBJ1-1, the CDR3 gives the full variable domain: EPEVTQTPSHQVTQMGQEVILRCVPISNHLYFYWYRQILGQKVEFLVSFYNNEISEKSEIFDDQFSVERPDGSNFTLKIRSTKLEDSAMYFCASKSPGVFTEAFFGQGTRLTVV.

The V call is TRBV9, the J call TRBJ2-2; D perhaps matches TRBD2 (5 bases). The CDR3 runs 15 residues. Germline lookup yields CDR1 SGDLS and CDR2 YYNGEE. Deletions cut 3 bases from V and 2 bases from J, with 11 bases between. The CDR3 nucleotides read TGTGCCAGCAGCGGACCCCGGGGAAACACCGGGGAGCTGTTTTTT. This translates into CASSGPRGNTGELFF.

V usage is TRBV6-5 and J usage is TRBJ2-7; 10 positions agree with TRBD1. The CDR3 contains 14 residues. Germline V gene sequence: CDR1 MNHEY, CDR2 SVGAGI. The junction had 4 bases not matched to a gene; V was cut back by 6 bases and J by 2 bases. The CDR3 DNA is TGTGCCAGCAGGAGGACAGGGGGTCCCTACGAGCAGTACTTC. This codes for CASRRTGGPYEQYF.

This chain uses TRBV11-1 with TRBJ1-1; TRBD1 agrees at 9 bases. Germline V CDR1 and CDR2: SGHAT, FQDESV (reference sequence). CDR3 length equals 13 residues. Trimming removed 1 base from V and 9 bases from J; junction bases left unmatched: 3. DNA for the CDR3: TGTGCCAGCAGCTTAGAAGGGACAGGGAAAGCTTTCTTT. It encodes CASSLEGTGKAFF.

DNA for the CDR3: TGTGCCAGCGAGCCCGGACAGGGCTCCTACAATGAGCAGTTCTTC. Translating gives CASEPGQGSYNEQFF. The rearrangement joins TRBV11-3 to TRBJ2-1; 8 nucleotides line up with TRBD1. V was pared by 8 bases and J by 0 bases, with 6 bases of the junction left unmatched. Per the germline V gene, CDR1 is SGHNT and CDR2 is YENEEA. The CDR3 totals 15 residues.

CDR3 loop: CASSLGLGSNQPQHF. Written as DNA, the CDR3 is TGTGCCAGCAGCCTTGGGTTGGGCAGTAATCAGCCCCAGCATTTT. The chain uses TRBV7-6 and TRBJ1-5; no clear D gene. The germline gives CDR1 SGHVS, CDR2 FNYEAQ. V lost 5 bases and J 4 bases, leaving 15 bases between the germline ends. The CDR3 totals 15 residues.

The chain links TRBV2 to TRBJ2-5; TRBD2 is a possible D gene (6 bases). CDR1 and CDR2 (germline): SNHLY, FYNNEI. Between the trimmed V and J ends, which lost 0 bases and 5 bases, there was a span of 10 bases. The CDR3 spans 14 residues. The chain's CDR3 is CASSEAGRGETQYF. The CDR3 coding sequence is TGTGCCAGCAGTGAAGCGGGGCGGGGCGAGACCCAGTACTTC.

Only a few counts were recorded for this clone. The chain links TRBV18 to TRBJ2-7; TRBD1 agrees at 7 bases. This CDR3 spans 14 amino acids. Trimming at V came to 1 base and at J to 7 bases, leaving 7 bases not matched to a gene. Germline lookup yields CDR1 KGHSH and CDR2 LQKENI. The DNA of the CDR3 is TGTGCCAGCTCACCACAACAGGGGCCAGGGGAGCAGTACTTC. It specifies CASSPQQGPGEQYF.

The chain is built from TRBV6-5 and TRBJ2-1; no firm D call. The germline V gene has CDR1 MNHEY and CDR2 SVGAGI. The CDR3 is 11 amino acids. V lost 6 bases to trimming and J lost 3 bases, with 3 bases between them. In DNA, the CDR3 is TGTGCCAGCAGCCGCTACAATGAGCAGTTCTTC. Protein product: CASSRYNEQFF.

The chain carries TRBV27 and TRBJ1-2; 7 bases match TRBD1. With V trimmed by 4 bases and J by 2 bases, 13 bases remained unmatched. The CDR3 is 17 amino acids. Germline V CDR1 and CDR2: MNHEY, SMNVEV (reference sequence). The DNA for the CDR3 is TGTGCCAGCAGTTCACGGACAGGAACTATTTTCAACTATGGCTACACCTTC. Translating it yields CASSSRTGTIFNYGYTF.

Points on this clone: Other DNA sequences in this specimen translate into the identical CDR3. The chain carries TRBV5-1 and TRBJ2-7, with 10 bases matching TRBD1. Unmatched junction bases numbered 8, after V lost 4 bases and J lost 4 bases. The CDR3 covers 15 residues. Germline CDR1 is SGHRS and CDR2 is YFSETQ. This CDR3 reads CASSHRTGGEYEQYF. DNA of the CDR3: TGCGCCAGCAGCCACCGGACAGGGGGAGAATACGAGCAGTACTTC. Using reference TRBV5-1 and TRBJ2-7 for the parts outside the CDR3, the full variable domain is KAGVTQTPRYLIKTRGQQVTLSCSPISGHRSVSWYQQTPGQGLQFLFEYFSETQRNKGNFPGRFSGRQFSNSRSEMNVSTLELGDSALYLCASSHRTGGEYEQYFGPGTRLTVT.

This clone was picked up a small number of times. The chain carries TRBV10-3 and TRBJ1-1; D is undetermined. CDR3 length: 14 residues. Germline CDR1 is ENHRY and CDR2 is SYGVKD. V was clipped by 0 bases and J by 5 bases, with 10 bases between them. CDR3 coding DNA: TGTGCCATCAGTGAGTCAGTGAGGGTAACTGAAGCTTTCTTT. Translated, it gives CAISESVRVTEAFF.

The rearrangement joins TRBV19 to TRBJ1-1; 10 bases are shared with TRBD1. This CDR3 comprises 17 residues. Trimming cost V 4 bases and J 4 bases; bases outside gene matches: 12. Per the germline V gene, CDR1 is LNHDA and CDR2 is SQIVND (reference sequence). CDR3 DNA sequence: TGTGCCAGTAGTAAAAGGGACAGGGGTTTGATTGGCACTGAAGCTTTCTTT. Amino acid sequence: CASSKRDRGLIGTEAFF.

The rearrangement uses TRBV5-1 and TRBJ1-2; 10 bases line up with TRBD1. The J segment lost 2 bases and the V segment lost 0 bases, leaving 10 bases of the junction unmatched. The length of the CDR3 is 18 residues. Germline V lookup: CDR1 SGHRS, CDR2 YFSETQ. CDR3 sequence reads: CASSLVSSPGQGNYGYTF. The CDR3 region has the DNA TGCGCCAGCAGCTTGGTTTCTTCTCCGGGACAGGGGAACTATGGCTACACCTTC.

The chain combines TRBV7-3 with TRBJ2-4, with 9 bases matching TRBD1. Per germline, CDR1 SGHTA and CDR2 FQGTGA. Losses at the gene ends were 3 bases for V and 0 bases for J; bases not matched to a gene: 3. There are 16 residues in the CDR3. The CDR3 protein is CASSLGQGLAKNIQYF. In DNA form, the CDR3 reads TGTGCCAGCAGCTTGGGACAGGGTCTAGCCAAAAACATTCAGTACTTC.

The J gene is TRBJ1-4, the V gene TRBV4-2, with D unresolved. The CDR3 extends over 15 amino acids. In germline, CDR1 is LGHNA, CDR2 YNFKEQ. Trimming removed 1 base from V and 4 bases from J, with 10 bases in between. CDR3: CASSQVEADNEKLFF. In DNA form, the CDR3 reads TGTGCCAGCAGCCAAGTAGAAGCCGATAATGAAAAACTGTTTTTT.